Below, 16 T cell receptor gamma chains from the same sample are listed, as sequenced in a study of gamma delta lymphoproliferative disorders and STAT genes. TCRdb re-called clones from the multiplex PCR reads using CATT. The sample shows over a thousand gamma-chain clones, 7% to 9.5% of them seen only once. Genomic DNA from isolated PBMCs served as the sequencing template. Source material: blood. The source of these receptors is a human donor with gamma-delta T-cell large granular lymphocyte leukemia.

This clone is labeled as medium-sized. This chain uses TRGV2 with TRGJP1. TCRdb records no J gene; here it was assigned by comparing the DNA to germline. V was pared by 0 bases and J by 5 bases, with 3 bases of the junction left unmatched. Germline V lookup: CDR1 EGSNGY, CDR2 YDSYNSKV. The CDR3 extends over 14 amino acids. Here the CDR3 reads CATWDGLTGWFKIF. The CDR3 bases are TGTGCCACCTGGGACGGGCTGACTGGTTGGTTCAAGATATTT.

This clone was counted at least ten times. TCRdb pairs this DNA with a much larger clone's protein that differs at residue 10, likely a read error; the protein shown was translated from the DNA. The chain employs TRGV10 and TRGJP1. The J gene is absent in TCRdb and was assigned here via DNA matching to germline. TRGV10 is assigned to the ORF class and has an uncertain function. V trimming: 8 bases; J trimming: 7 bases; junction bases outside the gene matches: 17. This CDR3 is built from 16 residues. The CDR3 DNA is TGTGCTGCGTGGGATTGTGCCCACGGCTATGGTTGGTTCAAGATATTT. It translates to CAAWDCAHGYGWFKIF.

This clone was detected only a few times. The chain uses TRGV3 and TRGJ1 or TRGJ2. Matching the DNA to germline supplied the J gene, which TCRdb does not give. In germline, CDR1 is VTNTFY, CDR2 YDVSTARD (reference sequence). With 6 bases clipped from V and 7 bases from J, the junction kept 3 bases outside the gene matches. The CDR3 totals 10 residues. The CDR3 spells CATWYYKKLF. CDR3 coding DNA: TGTGCCACCTGGTACTATAAGAAACTCTTT.

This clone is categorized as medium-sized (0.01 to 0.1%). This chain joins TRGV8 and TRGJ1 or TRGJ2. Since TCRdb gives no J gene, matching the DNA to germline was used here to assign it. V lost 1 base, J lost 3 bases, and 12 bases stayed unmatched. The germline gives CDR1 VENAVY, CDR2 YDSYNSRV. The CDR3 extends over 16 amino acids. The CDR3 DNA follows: TGTGCCACCTGGGATAGACCTGCAGCGAGTTATTATAAGAAACTCTTT. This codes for CATWDRPAASYYKKLF.

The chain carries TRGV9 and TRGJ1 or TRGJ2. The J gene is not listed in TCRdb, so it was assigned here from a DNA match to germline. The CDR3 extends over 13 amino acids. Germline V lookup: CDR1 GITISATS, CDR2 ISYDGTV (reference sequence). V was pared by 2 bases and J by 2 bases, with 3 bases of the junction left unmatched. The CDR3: CALWEAYYYKKLF. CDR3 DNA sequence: TGTGCCTTGTGGGAGGCATATTATTATAAGAAACTCTTT.

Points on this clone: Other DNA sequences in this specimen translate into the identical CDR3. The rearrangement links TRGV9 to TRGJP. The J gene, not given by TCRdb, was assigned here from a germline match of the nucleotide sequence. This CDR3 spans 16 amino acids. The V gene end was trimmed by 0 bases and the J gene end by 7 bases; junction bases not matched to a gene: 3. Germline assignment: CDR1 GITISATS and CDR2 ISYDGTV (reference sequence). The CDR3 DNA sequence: TGTGCCTTGTGGGAGGTGCAGGAGTTGGGCAAAAAAATCAAGGTATTT. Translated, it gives CALWEVQELGKKIKVF.

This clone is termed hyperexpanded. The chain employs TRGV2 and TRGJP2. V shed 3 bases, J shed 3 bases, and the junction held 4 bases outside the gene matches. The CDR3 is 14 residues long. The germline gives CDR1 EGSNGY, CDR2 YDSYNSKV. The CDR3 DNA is TGTGCCACCTGGGACTATTGTAGTGATTGGATCAAGACGTTT. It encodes CATWDYCSDWIKTF.

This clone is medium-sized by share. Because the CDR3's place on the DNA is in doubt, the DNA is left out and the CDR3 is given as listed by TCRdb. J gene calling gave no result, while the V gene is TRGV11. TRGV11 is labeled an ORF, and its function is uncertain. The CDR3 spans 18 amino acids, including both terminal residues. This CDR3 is CTTVPAGFRLSDYYKKLF.

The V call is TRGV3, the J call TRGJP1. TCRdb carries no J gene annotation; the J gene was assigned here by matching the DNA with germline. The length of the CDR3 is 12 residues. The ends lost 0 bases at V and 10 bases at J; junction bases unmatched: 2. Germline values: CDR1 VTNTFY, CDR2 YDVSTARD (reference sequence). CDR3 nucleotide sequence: TGTGCCACCTGGGACAGGCCTTGGTTCAAGATATTT. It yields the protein CATWDRPWFKIF.

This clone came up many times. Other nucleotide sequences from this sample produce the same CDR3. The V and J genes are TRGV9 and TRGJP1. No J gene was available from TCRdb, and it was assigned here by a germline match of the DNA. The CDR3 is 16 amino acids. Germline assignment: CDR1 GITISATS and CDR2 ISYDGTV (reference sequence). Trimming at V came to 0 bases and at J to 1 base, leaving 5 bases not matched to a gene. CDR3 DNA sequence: TGTGCCTTGTGGGAGGTGTGGGGTACCACTGGTTGGTTCAAGATATTT. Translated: CALWEVWGTTGWFKIF.

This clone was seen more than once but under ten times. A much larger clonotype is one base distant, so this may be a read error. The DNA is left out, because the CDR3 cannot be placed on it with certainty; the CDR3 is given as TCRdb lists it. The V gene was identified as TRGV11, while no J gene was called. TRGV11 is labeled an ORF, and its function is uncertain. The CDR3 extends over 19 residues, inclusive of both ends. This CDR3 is CTTVPAGLPKDTTGWFKIF.

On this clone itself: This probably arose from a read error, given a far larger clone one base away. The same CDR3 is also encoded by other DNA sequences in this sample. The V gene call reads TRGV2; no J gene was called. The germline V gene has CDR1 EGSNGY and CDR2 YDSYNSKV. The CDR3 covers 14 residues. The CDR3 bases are TGTGCCACCTGGGACTATTGTAGTGATTGGATCAAGACATTT. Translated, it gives CATWDYCSDWIKTF.

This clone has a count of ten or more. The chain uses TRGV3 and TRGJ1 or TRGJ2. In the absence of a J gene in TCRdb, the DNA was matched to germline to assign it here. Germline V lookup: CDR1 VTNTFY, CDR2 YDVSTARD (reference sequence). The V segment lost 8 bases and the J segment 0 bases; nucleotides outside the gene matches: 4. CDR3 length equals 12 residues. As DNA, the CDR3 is TGTGCCACCTTTTCGAATTATTATAAGAAACTCTTT. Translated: CATFSNYYKKLF.

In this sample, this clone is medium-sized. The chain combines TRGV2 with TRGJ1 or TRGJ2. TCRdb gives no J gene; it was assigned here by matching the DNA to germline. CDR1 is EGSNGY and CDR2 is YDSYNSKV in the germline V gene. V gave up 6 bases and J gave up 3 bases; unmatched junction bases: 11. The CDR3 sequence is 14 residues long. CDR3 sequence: CATWTREPYYKKLF. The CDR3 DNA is TGTGCCACCTGGACCCGGGAGCCTTATTATAAGAAACTCTTT.

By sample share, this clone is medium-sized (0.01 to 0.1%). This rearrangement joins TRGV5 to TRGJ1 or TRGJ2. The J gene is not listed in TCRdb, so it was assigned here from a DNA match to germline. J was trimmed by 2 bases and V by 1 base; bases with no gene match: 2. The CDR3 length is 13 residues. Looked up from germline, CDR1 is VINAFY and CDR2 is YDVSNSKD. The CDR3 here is CATWDSHYYKKLF. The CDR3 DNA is TGTGCCACCTGGGACAGCCATTATTATAAGAAACTCTTT.

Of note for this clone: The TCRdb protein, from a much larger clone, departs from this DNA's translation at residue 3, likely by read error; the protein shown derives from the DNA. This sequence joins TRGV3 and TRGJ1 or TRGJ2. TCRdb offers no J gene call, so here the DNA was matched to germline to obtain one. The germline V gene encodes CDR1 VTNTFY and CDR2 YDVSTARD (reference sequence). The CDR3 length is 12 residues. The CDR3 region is CAAWDWDYKKLF. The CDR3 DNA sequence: TGTGCCGCCTGGGATTGGGATTATAAGAAACTCTTT.